Listed below are T cell receptor beta chains from one sample, sequenced in a study of beta chain features in type 1 diabetes. Repertoires were generated with immunoSEQ multiplex PCR, while TCRdb's copy carries only in-frame clones and drops some. The table has 850,000 to 900,000 clones, under 20% seen once. The sample taken for sequencing was naive CD4+ T cells from blood. The receptors derive from a woman aged 18-29 years in good health. The CDR3 runs from the conserved cysteine through the conserved F or W. Each record gives: clone size, J gene, D gene, V gene, CDR3 DNA, CDR3 protein. D genes are given only for firm matches. Clone sizes are given selectively: once, few, many, or a class where the clone is expanded.

size: NA; J: TRBJ2-2; D: NA; V: TRBV7-3; DNA: TGTGCCAGCAGCCATGGACAGACCGGGGAGCTGTTTTTT; CDR3: CASSHGQTGELFF
size: NA; J: TRBJ2-1; D: NA; V: TRBV19; DNA: TGTGCCAGTAGTATTTCCCCGCAGGGCACCTACAATGAGCAGTTCTTC; CDR3: CASSISPQGTYNEQFF
size: NA; J: TRBJ2-7; D: NA; V: TRBV27; DNA: TGTGCCAGCAGGAAAACTATCGGGGGCGAGCAGTACTTC; CDR3: CASRKTIGGEQYF
size: NA; J: TRBJ2-3; D: NA; V: TRBV4-1; DNA: TGCGCCAGCAGCCAAGATCCGAACAGGCGATCCACAGATACGCAGTATTTT; CDR3: CASSQDPNRRSTDTQYF
size: few; J: TRBJ2-5; D: NA; V: TRBV7-2; DNA: TGTGCCAGCAGCTCCTCCGGGTGGGCCTCGTACCAAGAGACCCAGTACTTC; CDR3: CASSSSGWASYQETQYF
size: few; J: TRBJ2-2; D: NA; V: TRBV9; DNA: TGTGCCAGCAGCGTAGAGGCAGGGGCGAACACCGGGGAGCTGTTTTTT; CDR3: CASSVEAGANTGELFF
size: NA; J: TRBJ1-1; D: TRBD1; V: TRBV7-3; DNA: TGTGCCAGCAGCTTAATGTCAGGGGGCGTCACTGAAGCTTTCTTT; CDR3: CASSLMSGGVTEAFF
size: NA; J: TRBJ2-3; D: NA; V: TRBV19; DNA: TGTGCCAGTAGTTTCCGTCTCGGGGATACGCAGTATTTT; CDR3: CASSFRLGDTQYF
size: few; J: TRBJ1-2; D: NA; V: TRBV6-6; DNA: TGTGCCAGCAGTTATGGCTACACCTTC; CDR3: CASSYGYTF
size: few; J: TRBJ2-1; D: TRBD1; V: TRBV4-1; DNA: TGCGCCAGCAGCCAAGCCGGACAGGGTCGGAATGAGCAGTTCTTC; CDR3: CASSQAGQGRNEQFF
size: NA; J: TRBJ2-1; D: NA; V: TRBV11-1; DNA: TGTGCCAGCAGCTCATGGCATGAGCAGTTCTTC; CDR3: CASSSWHEQFF
size: few; J: TRBJ2-7; D: NA; V: TRBV2; DNA: TGTGCCAGCAGTGACAGGGAAGGGACCTACGAGCAGTACTTC; CDR3: CASSDREGTYEQYF
size: NA; J: TRBJ2-7; D: TRBD2; V: TRBV7-2; DNA: TGTGCCAGCAGCCGGACTAGCGGGAGTTACGAGCAGTACTTC; CDR3: CASSRTSGSYEQYF
size: few; J: TRBJ2-3; D: NA; V: TRBV4-3; DNA: TGCGCCAGCAGCCACCGTAGCACAGATACGCAGTATTTT; CDR3: CASSHRSTDTQYF
size: few; J: TRBJ2-1; D: NA; V: TRBV7-9; DNA: TGTGCCAGCAGCTTAAAGTTTCAACGGGACGAGCAGTTCTTC; CDR3: CASSLKFQRDEQFF
size: few; J: TRBJ1-5; D: NA; V: TRBV2; DNA: TGTGCCAGCAGTGACTTGAGGACGTCCCATCAGCCCCAGCATTTT; CDR3: CASSDLRTSHQPQHF
size: NA; J: TRBJ2-7; D: TRBD1; V: TRBV7-2; DNA: TGTGCCAGCAGCTTAGTCGGGACAGGGATTCTGAACGCCTACGAGCAGTACTTC; CDR3: CASSLVGTGILNAYEQYF
size: few; J: TRBJ2-7; D: TRBD1; V: TRBV19; DNA: TGTGCCAGTACGGCCGGACAGGAAACCAACTTC; CDR3: CASTAGQETNF
size: few; J: TRBJ2-7; D: NA; V: TRBV7-2; DNA: TGTGCCAGCAGCTTAGGCTCTACGAGTAGCTCCTACGAGCAGTACTTC; CDR3: CASSLGSTSSSYEQYF
size: NA; J: TRBJ2-5; D: NA; V: TRBV6-5; DNA: TGTGCCAGCAGCCCGAAGACAGCTTCACAGAAGACCCAGTACTTC; CDR3: CASSPKTASQKTQYF